This T cell receptor beta chain was identified in a study of T cells expressing NK-cell markers. About the research overall: Among eight sequenced donors, seven carried HCMV seropositivity while one was seronegative.

TCR beta cDNA was made by 5'RACE template switching with UMIs. TCRdb derives one entry per CDR3 protein from the 5' RACE reads, leaving out DNA. Recorded here are some 460,000 distinct CDR3 sequences; the top ten clones represent more than 1.4%. This CDR3 has 15 amino acids. What was sequenced was blood T cells: a sorted CD56 or NKG2C T cell subset, CD4+ or CD8+ T cells, or bulk PBMC T cells (not recorded which). The chain combines TRBV12-3 or TRBV12-4 with TRBJ2-3. This receptor was obtained from a woman between 50 and 59 years old in good health. CDR3 region: CASSLLGVSTDTQYF.